This T cell receptor (beta chain) was recovered during a study of metastatic and nonmetastatic thyroid tumors. Overall study context: For malignant and benign thyroid patients, tumor or nodule tissue and blood were the sources whose repertoires were compared. Whole-study findings and limits: When malignant thyroid tumors were compared with benign nodules, TCR beta diversity was reportedly significantly higher in the malignant tumors. This held in both blood and tumor samples.

Per the study methods: A classifier of distant metastasis in papillary thyroid cancer was built from CDR3 differences (across clinicopathological groups). TCRdb used MiXCR to call clones anew from the PCR reads. TCRdb's processing, not the authors' own work, is the source of the V and J calls. This sample has 60,000 or so clones, with about 4% found just once. The ends were cut back, 4 bases at V and 3 bases at J, with 9 bases in the middle. From germline, CDR1 is SNHLY and CDR2 FYNNEI. The CDR3 loop spans 13 amino acids. Among the patients, none had received any treatment before thyroid surgery. There are many counts of this clone. Its antigen is not identified.

V is TRBV2 and J is TRBJ1-1; possibly TRBD1 for D (6 bases). This sequence originates from a female donor with papillary thyroid cancer or a benign thyroid nodule (not recorded which). Some clones in this sample may be carry-over from other donors' samples. The sample consisted of blood. As DNA, the CDR3 is TGTGCCAGCAGTGGACAGGAGGACACTGAAGCTTTCTTT. This encodes CASSGQEDTEAFF.